This T cell receptor beta chain was profiled in a study of Graves' ophthalmopathy and Graves' hyperthyroidism. Across the study: Stable hyperthyroidism meant no progression to ophthalmopathy within 18 months of follow-up.

Investigators amplified TCR beta CDR3 regions from RNA transcripts. After a first-round RT-PCR with HTBI primers, a second-round multiplex PCR was run. Each CDR3 protein gets one entry after TCRdb re-called the multiplex PCR reads with MiXCR. The data show over a million distinct CDR3 sequences, with about two fifths seen just once and roughly 10% held by the top ten. The study, taken as a whole, reports: As the model predicted ophthalmopathy progression, it achieved a sensitivity of 70% to 71% and a specificity of around 76%. Most expanded clonotypes from thyroid (those above 0.001 frequency) were also found in blood.

The sample holds many counts of this clonotype. Its antigen is as yet unknown. V lost 6 bases to trimming and J lost 4 bases, with 19 bases between them. Germline CDR1 DFQATT, CDR2 SNEGSKA (reference sequence). This CDR3 has 14 residues. Sample: peripheral blood or thyroid tissue (not recorded which). This TCR was sampled from an adult man with Graves' hyperthyroidism. V gene TRBV20-1 combines with J gene TRBJ2-7; D unclear. CDR3 in DNA: TGCAGTGCCCGGACGGAGCGTGGGCCTTACGAGCAGTACTTC. Translating gives CSARTERGPYEQYF.